This T cell receptor beta chain was identified in a study of CD8+ T cells in alopecia areata. Background on the study: Patients in the study were on tofacitinib for 6 to 18 months, then off it for 6 months.

Germline CDR1 reads GTSNPN; CDR2 reads SVGIG (reference sequence). CDR3 length equals 15 residues. Trimming removed 1 base at V and 5 bases at J, with 18 bases between. This clone was seen only a few times. Those with alopecia areata gave lesional scalp punch biopsies and peripheral blood. PBMCs, the starting material, were the source of sorted CD4+ and CD8+ T cells. The authors extracted RNA and reverse transcribed it into cDNA as the sequencing template. Assay: immunoSEQ multiplex PCR; the TCRdb copy retains only in-frame clones and omits some. The repertoire consists of fewer than 150,000 clones, with approximately 38% occurring once and the leading ten covering 3% to 3.5%.

This clonotype originated in a human donor with alopecia areata. The source material was CD4+ T cells sorted from blood. J is TRBJ2-7 and V is TRBV30, with D perhaps TRBD1 or TRBD2 (5 bases each). CDR3 amino acids: CAWSGGTKRGDEQYF. CDR3 nucleotide sequence: TGTGCCTGGAGTGGGGGCACTAAGAGGGGCGACGAGCAGTACTTC.